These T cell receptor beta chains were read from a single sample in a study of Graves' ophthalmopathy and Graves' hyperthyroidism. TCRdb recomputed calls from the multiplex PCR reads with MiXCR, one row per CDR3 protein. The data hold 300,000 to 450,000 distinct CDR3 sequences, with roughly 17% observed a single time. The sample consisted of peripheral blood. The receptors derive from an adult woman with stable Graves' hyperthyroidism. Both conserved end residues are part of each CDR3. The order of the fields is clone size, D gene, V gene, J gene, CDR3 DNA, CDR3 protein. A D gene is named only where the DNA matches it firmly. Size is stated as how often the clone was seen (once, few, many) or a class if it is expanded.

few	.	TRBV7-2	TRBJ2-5	TGTGCCAGCAGCTTATTCCGGTCCGGGGGCGGGACCCAGTACTTC	CASSLFRSGGGTQYF
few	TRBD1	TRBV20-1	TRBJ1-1	TGCAGCAAAGACAGGGGATTCACTGAAGCTTTCTTT	CSKDRGFTEAFF
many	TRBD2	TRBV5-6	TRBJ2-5	TGTGCCAGCAGCTTGATACTAGCGGGGAGGGAGACCCAGTACTTC	CASSLILAGRETQYF
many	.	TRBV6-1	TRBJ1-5	TGTGCCAGCAGTGATTTTGAACACAACAATCAGCCCCAGCATTTT	CASSDFEHNNQPQHF
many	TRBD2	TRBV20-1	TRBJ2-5	TGCAGTGCGAGCGGGGGCCAAGAGACCCAGTACTTC	CSASGGQETQYF
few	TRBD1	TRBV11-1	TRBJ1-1	TGTGCCAGCAGCTTATGGACAGGAGGTGAAGCTTTCTTT	CASSLWTGGEAFF
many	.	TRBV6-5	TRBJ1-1	TGTGCCAGCAGCGTTGACAGGAACACTGAAGCTTTCTTT	CASSVDRNTEAFF
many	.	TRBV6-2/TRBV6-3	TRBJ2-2	TGTGCCAGCAGTTACGTTTCGGCGGGACTCACCGGGGAGCTGTTTTTT	CASSYVSAGLTGELFF
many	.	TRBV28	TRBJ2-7	TGTGCCAGCAGGGGTCAGCCGGCTACCTACGAGCAGTACTTC	CASRGQPATYEQYF
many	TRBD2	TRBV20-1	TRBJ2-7	TGCAGTGTTAAGACTAGCGGGAGGTACGAGCAGTACTTC	CSVKTSGRYEQYF
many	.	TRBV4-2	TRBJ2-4	TGTGCCAGCAGCCATCCCTTGGGGGACATTCAGTACTTC	CASSHPLGDIQYF